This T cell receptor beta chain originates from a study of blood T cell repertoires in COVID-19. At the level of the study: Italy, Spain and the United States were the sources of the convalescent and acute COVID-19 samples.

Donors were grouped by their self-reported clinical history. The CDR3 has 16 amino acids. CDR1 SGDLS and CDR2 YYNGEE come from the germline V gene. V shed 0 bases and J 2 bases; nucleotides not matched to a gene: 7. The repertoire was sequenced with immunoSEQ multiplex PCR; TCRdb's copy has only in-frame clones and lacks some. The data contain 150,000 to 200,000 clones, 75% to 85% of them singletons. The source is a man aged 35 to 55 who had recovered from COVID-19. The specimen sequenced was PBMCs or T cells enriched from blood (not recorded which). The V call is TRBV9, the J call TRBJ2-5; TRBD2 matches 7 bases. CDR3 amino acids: CASSVDRGLGQETQYF. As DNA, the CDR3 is TGTGCCAGCAGCGTAGACCGCGGACTAGGGCAAGAGACCCAGTACTTC.